This TCR beta chain was documented in a study of post-analysis software for immune sequencing data. Study-wide results and caveats: There was significantly lower normalized Chao1 diversity in multiple sclerosis patients than in controls. By F measure, strong co-clustering occurred among samples prepared in the same batch. With TRBV5-6, TRBV5-1 and TRBV20-1 included, about five TRBV segments were more frequent in patients than in controls.

This clonotype was counted a single time. Its antigen remains unknown. Every TCR beta cDNA library bore unique molecular identifiers. T cells, roughly 1 to 10 million of them, yielded a few hundred thousand cDNA molecules. MiXCR, run by TCRdb on the PCR reads, gives a single entry per CDR3 protein. The table lists approximately 730,000 distinct CDR3 sequences, 46% of them singletons. V lost 6 bases and J lost 1, with 16 bases in between. Germline V lookup: CDR1 DFQATT, CDR2 SNEGSKA (reference sequence). This CDR3 spans 15 amino acids. The sequence derives from a girl aged 10 to 17 with multiple sclerosis. Input material: blood. This rearrangement joins TRBV20-1 to TRBJ2-1; tentatively, D is TRBD2 (6 bases). The CDR3 DNA reads as TGCAGTGCGGTCGTGCGCGGAGGGTCCTACAATGAGCAGTTCTTC. Translated, it gives CSAVVRGGSYNEQFF.